This T cell receptor (beta chain) was identified in a study of OX40 agonist ivuxolimab in advanced cancers. Study background: A male proportion of around 86% was recorded, with mean age approximately 60 years and range 23 to 79. Enrollees could have had prior anti-PD-1, anti-PD-L1 or anti-CTLA-4 therapy, which around 43% had received.

Germline assignment: CDR1 LNHDA and CDR2 SQIVND (reference sequence). Trimming removed 5 bases from V and 7 bases from J, with 9 bases in between. The CDR3 length is 12 residues. Sequencing was performed with immunoSEQ multiplex PCR; in TCRdb, only in-frame clones are kept and a portion is missing. This sample has 45,000 to 60,000 clones, with approximately 83% found just once. Overall study results and limits: Nonresponders included some who also had low normalized T-cell clonal expansion. Researchers report that CD8+ T cells had, on average, more expanded clones than CD4+.

Of note for this clone: Its specificity is not known.

The sequence was collected from an adult with an advanced solid tumor such as melanoma, head and neck, liver or kidney cancer. Sequenced here: CD4+ or CD8+ T cells sorted from blood, sampled in a trial of the OX40 agonist ivuxolimab. V gene TRBV19 combines with J gene TRBJ1-5; D gene ambiguous. The DNA for the CDR3 is TGTGCCAGTAGTTGGTGGGGACAGCCCCAGCATTTT. Protein product: CASSWWGQPQHF.